The sequence of this T cell receptor (beta chain) was determined in a study of blood T cell repertoires in COVID-19. Only one count was recorded for this clone. The assay was immunoSEQ multiplex PCR, and TCRdb's table has in-frame clones only and misses some. The table has approximately 160,000 clones, around 80% seen once. V was pared by 6 bases and J by 6 bases, with 6 bases of the junction left unmatched. CDR1 is MNHEY and CDR2 is SVGAGI in the germline V gene. This CDR3 spans 15 amino acids. This clonotype originated in a middle-aged man who had recovered from COVID-19. Material for sequencing was PBMCs or T cells enriched from blood (not recorded which). The chain employs TRBV6-5 and TRBJ2-2, with 11 bases that match TRBD1. CDR3: CASRAGTGGPGELFF. The CDR3 coding sequence is TGTGCCAGCAGGGCCGGGACAGGGGGTCCCGGGGAGCTGTTTTTT.